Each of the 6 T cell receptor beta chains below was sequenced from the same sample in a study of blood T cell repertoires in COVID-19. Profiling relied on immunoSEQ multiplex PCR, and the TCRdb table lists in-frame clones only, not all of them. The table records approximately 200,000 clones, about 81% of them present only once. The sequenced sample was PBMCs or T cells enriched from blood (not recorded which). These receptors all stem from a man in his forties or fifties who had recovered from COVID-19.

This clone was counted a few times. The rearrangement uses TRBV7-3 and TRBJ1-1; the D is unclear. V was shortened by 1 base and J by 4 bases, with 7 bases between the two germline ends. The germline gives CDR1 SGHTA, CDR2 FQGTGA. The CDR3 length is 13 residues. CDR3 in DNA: TGTGCCAGCAGCTTAAGAGGGAGCACTGAAGCTTTCTTT. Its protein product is CASSLRGSTEAFF. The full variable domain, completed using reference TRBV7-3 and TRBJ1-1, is GAGVSQTPSNKVTEKGKYVELRCDPISGHTALYWYRQSLGQGPEFLIYFQGTGAADDSGLPNDRFFAVRPEGSVSTLKIQRTERGDSAVYLCASSLRGSTEAFFGQGTRLTVV.

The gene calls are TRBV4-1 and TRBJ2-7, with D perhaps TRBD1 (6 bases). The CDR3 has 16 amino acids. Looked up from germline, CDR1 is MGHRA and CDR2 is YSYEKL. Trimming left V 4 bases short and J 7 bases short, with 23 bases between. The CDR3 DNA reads TGCGCCAGCAGCCCTCTTGGGGTTTACGAGGGGGATGAGCAGTACTTC. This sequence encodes CASSPLGVYEGDEQYF.

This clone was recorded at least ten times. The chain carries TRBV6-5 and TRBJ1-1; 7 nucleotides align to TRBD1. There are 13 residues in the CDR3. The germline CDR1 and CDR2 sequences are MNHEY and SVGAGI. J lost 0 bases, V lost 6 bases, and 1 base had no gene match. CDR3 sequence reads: CASRGQMNTEAFF. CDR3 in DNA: TGTGCCAGCAGGGGACAGATGAACACTGAAGCTTTCTTT.

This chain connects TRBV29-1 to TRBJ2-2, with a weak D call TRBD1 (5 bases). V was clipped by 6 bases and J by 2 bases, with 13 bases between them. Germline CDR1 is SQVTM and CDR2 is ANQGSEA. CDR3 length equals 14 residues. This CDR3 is CSVTSGHNTGELFF. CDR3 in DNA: TGCAGCGTCACTTCAGGACATAACACCGGGGAGCTGTTTTTT.

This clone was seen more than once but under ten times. The CDR3 is CASSFWDSSYEQYF. The CDR3 DNA reads TGCGCCAGCAGCTTTTGGGACAGCTCCTACGAGCAGTACTTC. This chain connects TRBV5-1 to TRBJ2-7; 7 positions match TRBD1. The CDR3 contains 14 residues. Trimming removed 2 bases from V and 0 bases from J; junction bases left unmatched: 2. Germline CDR1 is SGHRS and CDR2 is YFSETQ.

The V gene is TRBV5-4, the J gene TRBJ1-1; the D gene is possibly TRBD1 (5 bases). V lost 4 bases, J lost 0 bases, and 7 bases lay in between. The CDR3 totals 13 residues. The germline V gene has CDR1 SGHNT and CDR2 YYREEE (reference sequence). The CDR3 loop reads CASSGTLNTEAFF. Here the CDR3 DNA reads TGTGCCAGCAGCGGGACTCTGAACACTGAAGCTTTCTTT.